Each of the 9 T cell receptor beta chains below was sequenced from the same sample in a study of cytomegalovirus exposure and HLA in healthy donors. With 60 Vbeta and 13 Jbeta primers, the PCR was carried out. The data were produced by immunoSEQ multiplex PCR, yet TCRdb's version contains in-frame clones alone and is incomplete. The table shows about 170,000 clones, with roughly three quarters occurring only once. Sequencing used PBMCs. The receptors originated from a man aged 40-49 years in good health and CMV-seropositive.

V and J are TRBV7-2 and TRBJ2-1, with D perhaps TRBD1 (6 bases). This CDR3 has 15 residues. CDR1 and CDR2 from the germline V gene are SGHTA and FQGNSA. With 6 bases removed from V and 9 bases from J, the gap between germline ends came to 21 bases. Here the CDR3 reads CASSAGWGRISEQFF. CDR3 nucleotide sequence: TGTGCCAGCAGTGCAGGGTGGGGGCGGATAAGTGAGCAGTTCTTC.

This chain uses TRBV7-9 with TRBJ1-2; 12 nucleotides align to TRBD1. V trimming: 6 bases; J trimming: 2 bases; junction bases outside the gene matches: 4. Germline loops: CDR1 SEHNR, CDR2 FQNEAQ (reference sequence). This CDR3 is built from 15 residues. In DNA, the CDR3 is TGTGCCAGCAGGGGACAGGGGGCAAAAAACTATGGCTACACCTTC. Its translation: CASRGQGAKNYGYTF.

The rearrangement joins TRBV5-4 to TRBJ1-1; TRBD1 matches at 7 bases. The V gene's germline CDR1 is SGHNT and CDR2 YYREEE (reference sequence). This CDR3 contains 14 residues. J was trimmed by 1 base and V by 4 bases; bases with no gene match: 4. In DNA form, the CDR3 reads TGTGCCAGCAGCAAGGGACAGTCGAACACTGAAGCTTTCTTT. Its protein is CASSKGQSNTEAFF.

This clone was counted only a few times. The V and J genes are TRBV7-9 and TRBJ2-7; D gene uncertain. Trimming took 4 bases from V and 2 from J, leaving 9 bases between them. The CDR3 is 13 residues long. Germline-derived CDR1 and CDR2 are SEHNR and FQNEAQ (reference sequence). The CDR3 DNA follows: TGTGCCAGCAGCTCGGGTTCCACCTACGAGCAGTACTTC. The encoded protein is CASSSGSTYEQYF.

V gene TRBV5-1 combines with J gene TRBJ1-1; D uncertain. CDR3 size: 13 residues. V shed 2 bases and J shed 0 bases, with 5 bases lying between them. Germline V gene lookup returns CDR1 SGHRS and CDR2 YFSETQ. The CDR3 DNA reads TGCGCCAGCAGCTTAACTATGAACACTGAAGCTTTCTTT. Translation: CASSLTMNTEAFF. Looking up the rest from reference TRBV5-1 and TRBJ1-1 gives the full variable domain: KAGVTQTPRYLIKTRGQQVTLSCSPISGHRSVSWYQQTPGQGLQFLFEYFSETQRNKGNFPGRFSGRQFSNSRSEMNVSTLELGDSALYLCASSLTMNTEAFFGQGTRLTVV.

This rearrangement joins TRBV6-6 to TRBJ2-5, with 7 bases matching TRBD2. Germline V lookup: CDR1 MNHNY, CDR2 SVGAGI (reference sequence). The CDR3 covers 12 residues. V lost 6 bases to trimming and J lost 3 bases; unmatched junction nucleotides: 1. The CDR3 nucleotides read TGTGCCAGCAGGCTAGCGGAAGAGACCCAGTACTTC. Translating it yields CASRLAEETQYF.

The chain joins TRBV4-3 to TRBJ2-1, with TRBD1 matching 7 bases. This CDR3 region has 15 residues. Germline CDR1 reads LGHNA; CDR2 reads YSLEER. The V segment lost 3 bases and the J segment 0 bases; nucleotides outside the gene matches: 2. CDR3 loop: CASSQDRSSYNEQFF. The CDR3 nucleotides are TGCGCCAGCAGCCAGGACAGGAGCTCCTACAATGAGCAGTTCTTC.

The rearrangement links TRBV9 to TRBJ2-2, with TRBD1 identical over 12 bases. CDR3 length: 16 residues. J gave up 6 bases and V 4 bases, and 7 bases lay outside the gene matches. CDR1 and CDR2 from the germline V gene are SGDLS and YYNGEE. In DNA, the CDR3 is TGTGCCAGCAGCCCCTCCGGGACAGGGGGCTCCGGGGAGCTGTTTTTT. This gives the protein CASSPSGTGGSGELFF.

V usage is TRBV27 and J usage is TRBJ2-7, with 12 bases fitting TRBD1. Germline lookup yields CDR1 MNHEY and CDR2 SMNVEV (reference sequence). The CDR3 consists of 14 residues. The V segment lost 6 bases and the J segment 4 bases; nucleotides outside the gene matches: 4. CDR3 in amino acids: CASSQGQGAYEQYF. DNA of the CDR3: TGTGCCAGCAGCCAGGGACAGGGGGCTTACGAGCAGTACTTC.